The next 28 T cell receptor beta chains were all read from a single sample in a study of blood T cell repertoires in COVID-19. TCRdb keeps only in-frame clones here, not all; method: immunoSEQ multiplex PCR. The repertoire has fewer than 250,000 clones, less than 90% of them found once; the top ten carry over 1.5%. Sequenced material: peripheral blood. These TCRs come from a man aged 65-85 years with acute or convalescent COVID-19.

The V gene is TRBV28, the J gene TRBJ2-2; the D gene is possibly TRBD1 (5 bases). The CDR3 spans 14 residues. Germline loops: CDR1 MDHEN, CDR2 SYDVKM. The germline V and J ends were trimmed by 2 bases and 4 bases, with 8 bases remaining between them. The CDR3 nucleotides read TGTGCCAGCAGTTTACAGGGAAGCACCGGGGAGCTGTTTTTT. Residues: CASSLQGSTGELFF.

This clone was found a few times. This chain connects TRBV11-2 to TRBJ2-1; no clear D gene. This CDR3 has 17 residues. V lost 3 bases, J lost 4 bases, and 19 bases lay in between. Germline lookup yields CDR1 SGHAT and CDR2 FQNNGV. CDR3 sequence reads: CASSFSPLVFVYNEQFF. Written as DNA, the CDR3 is TGTGCCAGCAGCTTTTCCCCCCTAGTGTTTGTGTACAATGAGCAGTTCTTC.

The chain combines TRBV7-6 with TRBJ2-6; the match to TRBD1 covers 9 bases. J was trimmed by 0 bases and V by 5 bases; bases with no gene match: 5. CDR3 size: 17 residues. CDR1 and CDR2 (germline): SGHVS, FNYEAQ. CDR3 nucleotides: TGTGCCAGCAGCCCGGGACAGGGAAACTCTGGGGCCAACGTCCTGACTTTC. It encodes CASSPGQGNSGANVLTF.

The chain links TRBV19 to TRBJ2-1; TRBD2 matches at 11 bases. Looked up from germline, CDR1 is LNHDA and CDR2 is SQIVND (reference sequence). This CDR3 is built from 16 residues. Trimming removed 4 bases from V and 7 bases from J; junction bases left unmatched: 9. CDR3 DNA sequence: TGTGCCAGTAGTACCCCGACTAGCGGGATTGGTAATGAGCAGTTCTTC. Encoded protein: CASSTPTSGIGNEQFF.

The chain links TRBV19 to TRBJ2-1; 10 positions agree with TRBD1. Trimming cost V 4 bases and J 1 base; bases outside gene matches: 10. Germline CDR1 LNHDA, CDR2 SQIVND (reference sequence). This CDR3 comprises 18 residues. This chain's CDR3 is CASSTYLGQGFSYNEQFF. The DNA for the CDR3 is TGTGCCAGTAGTACCTACCTGGGACAGGGGTTTTCCTACAATGAGCAGTTCTTC.

The rearrangement uses TRBV5-8 and TRBJ1-3; D perhaps matches TRBD1 (5 bases). V was trimmed by 1 base and J by 0 bases, leaving 8 bases between them. The CDR3 covers 15 residues. From germline, CDR1 is SGHTS and CDR2 YDEGEE. CDR3 nucleotides: TGTGCCAGCAGCTTGTCGGGGGGCTCTGGAAACACCATATATTTT. Residues: CASSLSGGSGNTIYF.

This chain links TRBV5-5 with TRBJ1-5, with D unresolved. CDR1 is SGHKS, CDR2 YYEKEE, per germline (reference sequence). The CDR3 runs 16 residues. The germline V and J ends were trimmed by 4 bases and 0 bases, with 14 bases remaining between them. The CDR3 protein is CASSPRGLYSNQPQHF. The CDR3 DNA follows: TGTGCCAGCAGCCCCCGCGGACTATATAGCAATCAGCCCCAGCATTTT.

The J gene is TRBJ1-6, the V gene TRBV6-5, with 7 nucleotides matching TRBD1. CDR1 and CDR2 from the germline V gene are MNHEY and SVGAGI. The CDR3 sequence is 14 residues long. The J segment lost 7 bases and the V segment lost 5 bases, leaving 5 bases of the junction unmatched. In DNA form, the CDR3 reads TGTGCCAGCAGTCCCGGGACAGACAATTCACCCCTCCACTTT. Translating gives CASSPGTDNSPLHF.

This rearrangement joins TRBV6-5 to TRBJ1-1; 7 bases line up with TRBD1. With V trimmed by 6 bases and J by 2 bases, 6 bases remained unmatched. This CDR3 is built from 14 residues. CDR1 and CDR2 from the germline V gene are MNHEY and SVGAGI. The CDR3 DNA follows: TGTGCCAGCAGGCCCGGGACAGCTAACACTGAAGCTTTCTTT. This encodes CASRPGTANTEAFF.

The J gene is TRBJ2-7, the V gene TRBV6-4; D is uncertain. Trimming removed 6 bases from V and 3 bases from J, with 15 bases in between. The CDR3 has 14 amino acids. CDR1 is MRHNA and CDR2 is SNTAGT in the germline V gene. In DNA, the CDR3 is TGTGCCAGCAGGGCCCCCACGGGTCGCTACGAGCAGTACTTC. It yields the protein CASRAPTGRYEQYF.

The chain employs TRBV2 and TRBJ2-7; D is undetermined. Germline V gives CDR1 SNHLY, CDR2 FYNNEI. Deletions cut 5 bases from V and 13 bases from J, with 18 bases between. CDR3 size: 12 residues. The CDR3 loop is CASSTRSTSSYF. As DNA, the CDR3 is TGTGCCAGCAGTACAAGGTCGACATCCTCATACTTC.

Written as DNA, the CDR3 is TGCGCCAGCAGCTTGGAAGCGGGGGCTGGGGGAAACACCATATATTTT. It encodes CASSLEAGAGGNTIYF. The rearrangement joins TRBV5-1 to TRBJ1-3; D might be TRBD1 (6 bases). V was clipped by 0 bases and J by 4 bases, with 14 bases between them. The CDR3 runs to 16 residues. The germline V gene has CDR1 SGHRS and CDR2 YFSETQ.

This sequence joins TRBV9 and TRBJ2-6; 10 nucleotides line up with TRBD1. The junction had 6 bases not matched to a gene; V was cut back by 2 bases and J by 1 base. Germline assignment: CDR1 SGDLS and CDR2 YYNGEE. The CDR3 totals 18 residues. CDR3 sequence (DNA): TGTGCCAGCAGCGTCCGGGACAGGGGCCTGTCTGGGGCCAACGTCCTGACTTTC. Protein: CASSVRDRGLSGANVLTF.

The gene calls are TRBV10-3 and TRBJ2-7, with unresolved D. There are 11 residues in the CDR3. V lost 2 bases, J lost 7 bases, and 6 bases lay in between. The germline gives CDR1 ENHRY, CDR2 SYGVKD. As DNA, the CDR3 is TGTGCCATCAGTGAGGCGGCTGAGCAGTACTTC. The encoded protein is CAISEAAEQYF.

The chain employs TRBV3-1 (or the pseudogene TRBV3-2) and TRBJ1-2, with 8 bases fitting TRBD1. The trim removed 3 bases at V and 8 bases at J, leaving 11 bases unmatched. Germline loops: CDR1 LGHDT, CDR2 YNNKEL (reference sequence). This CDR3 spans 15 amino acids. The CDR3 DNA sequence: TGTGCCAGCAGCCATGGGACAGGCGCCGCCTACGGCTACACCTTC. Translation: CASSHGTGAAYGYTF.

V is TRBV18 and J is TRBJ1-3; a possible D gene is TRBD1 (5 bases). CDR1 is KGHSH, CDR2 LQKENI, per germline. The CDR3 totals 16 residues. The germline V and J ends were trimmed by 6 bases and 0 bases, with 15 bases remaining between them. The CDR3: CASSMGRGYSGNTIYF. In DNA form, the CDR3 reads TGTGCCAGCTCTATGGGACGGGGGTACTCTGGAAACACCATATATTTT.

The CDR3 region is CASSPQGGAETQYF. The CDR3 nucleotides read TGTGCCAGCAGCCCACAGGGTGGGGCGGAGACCCAGTACTTC. This chain connects TRBV11-2 to TRBJ2-5, with a tentative D call TRBD1 (6 bases). The CDR3 has 14 residues. Germline-derived CDR1 and CDR2 are SGHAT and FQNNGV. Trimming cost V 5 bases and J 5 bases, with 15 bases left between them. The full variable domain, in which reference TRBV11-2 and TRBJ2-5 provide the parts outside the CDR3, is EAGVAQSPRYKIIEKRQSVAFWCNPISGHATLYWYQQILGQGPKLLIQFQNNGVVDDSQLPKDRFSAERLKGVDSTLKIQPAKLEDSAVYLCASSPQGGAETQYFGPGTRLLVL.

The chain links TRBV2 to TRBJ2-5; 7 bases align to TRBD1. Unmatched junction bases numbered 8, after V lost 5 bases and J lost 2 bases. The CDR3 is 15 amino acids. Germline V gene sequence: CDR1 SNHLY, CDR2 FYNNEI. CDR3 in amino acids: CASSKTGAPQETQYF. The CDR3 DNA reads as TGTGCCAGCAGTAAAACAGGGGCTCCTCAAGAGACCCAGTACTTC.

The chain couples TRBV4-3 to TRBJ1-2; D ambiguous. V was trimmed by 1 base and J by 11 bases, leaving 14 bases between them. The CDR3 length is 13 residues. CDR1 is LGHNA and CDR2 is YSLEER in the germline V gene. CDR3 DNA: TGCGCCAGCAGCCAAGTTTTTCGGGGAAGGTACACCTTC. Protein: CASSQVFRGRYTF.

V usage is TRBV7-2 and J usage is TRBJ1-1; D call uncertain. CDR1 is SGHTA, CDR2 FQGNSA, per germline. The CDR3 sequence is 13 residues long. V lost 4 bases and J 3 bases, leaving 9 bases between the germline ends. This CDR3 reads CASSYSIDTEAFF. The CDR3 bases are TGTGCCAGCAGCTACTCTATCGACACTGAAGCTTTCTTT.

J is TRBJ2-5 and V is TRBV27; 8 bases match TRBD1. The germline V gene encodes CDR1 MNHEY and CDR2 SMNVEV (reference sequence). The V segment lost 6 bases and the J segment 1 base; nucleotides outside the gene matches: 10. The length of the CDR3 is 16 residues. CDR3 region: CASSNSGGGTQETQYF. For the CDR3, the DNA is TGTGCCAGCAGCAATTCAGGGGGCGGGACCCAAGAGACCCAGTACTTC.

In its sample, this clone was seen a few times. This chain links TRBV7-2 with TRBJ2-2; 7 bases are shared with TRBD2. The length of the CDR3 is 16 residues. Germline V gives CDR1 SGHTA, CDR2 FQGNSA. V dropped 2 bases and J dropped 0; count of bases not matched to a gene: 3. CDR3 protein: CASSLWGTTNTGELFF. In nucleotides, the CDR3 is TGTGCCAGCAGCTTATGGGGGACTACGAACACCGGGGAGCTGTTTTTT.

This sequence joins TRBV20-1 and TRBJ1-5, with 7 positions matching TRBD1. The CDR3 is made up of 13 amino acids. Germline CDR1 DFQATT, CDR2 SNEGSKA (reference sequence). Germline trimming cut 4 bases from V and 2 bases from J; bases unmatched to any gene: 2. The chain's CDR3 is CSAIDRGNQPQHF. CDR3 bases: TGCAGTGCTATTGACAGGGGCAATCAGCCCCAGCATTTT.

The V call is TRBV9, the J call TRBJ2-3, with TRBD1 matching 10 bases. V dropped 4 bases and J dropped 0; count of bases not matched to a gene: 5. CDR3 length equals 16 residues. Germline V gene data show CDR1 as SGDLS and CDR2 as YYNGEE. The CDR3 bases are TGTGCCAGCAGCCCGAGACAGGGGGCCAGCACAGATACGCAGTATTTT. It is translated as CASSPRQGASTDTQYF.

The chain has TRBV24-1 and TRBJ2-1, with 8 bases matching TRBD2. The germline V gene encodes CDR1 KGHDR and CDR2 SFDVKD. J was trimmed by 4 bases and V by 4 bases; bases with no gene match: 8. The CDR3 length is 16 residues. The CDR3 DNA is TGTGCCACCAGTGACCAGGCGGGGACTAGATACAATGAGCAGTTCTTC. Translating it yields CATSDQAGTRYNEQFF.

The genes are TRBV5-4 and TRBJ2-3; D remains ambiguous. This CDR3 is built from 12 residues. The germline gives CDR1 SGHNT, CDR2 YYREEE (reference sequence). V lost 2 bases and J lost 6, with 7 bases in between. The CDR3 sequence: CASSFSRDTQYF. The CDR3 bases are TGTGCCAGCAGCTTTAGTCGGGATACGCAGTATTTT.

This chain joins TRBV12-3 or TRBV12-4 and TRBJ2-7; D gene ambiguous. The CDR3 covers 13 residues. Trimming took off 5 bases at V and 7 bases at J, with 15 bases between the two ends. DNA for the CDR3: TGTGCCAGCAGTGTTGACCGGAGAGGAGAGCAGTACTTC. Residues: CASSVDRRGEQYF.

The chain has TRBV6-6 and TRBJ2-3; 11 bases agree with TRBD2. Unmatched junction bases numbered 6, after V lost 2 bases and J lost 5 bases. The CDR3 runs to 16 residues. CDR1 and CDR2 from the germline V gene are MNHNY and SVGAGI (reference sequence). The CDR3 DNA reads as TGTGCCAGCAGTTACGGTAGCGGGAGGGGGGGAGATACGCAGTATTTT. Translated, it gives CASSYGSGRGGDTQYF.